Below, 19 T cell receptor beta chains from the same sample are listed, as sequenced in a study of blood T cell repertoires in COVID-19. Libraries were prepared by immunoSEQ multiplex PCR; TCRdb keeps only in-frame clonotypes and omits some of them. The sample gives around 99,000 clones, 75% to 95% of which show up once; 5% to 6.5% is in the top ten. Sequenced: peripheral blood. Every receptor here comes from a man aged 45-65 years with acute or convalescent COVID-19.

The gene calls are TRBV9 and TRBJ2-3, with TRBD2 as a possible D gene (5 bases). The V and J ends lost 3 bases and 12 bases respectively, with 14 bases between them. CDR1 is SGDLS, CDR2 YYNGEE, per germline. The CDR3 runs 12 residues. The CDR3 sequence: CASSGTGIFQYF. CDR3 DNA sequence: TGTGCCAGCAGCGGGACCGGGATCTTTCAGTATTTT.

This rearrangement joins TRBV11-2 to TRBJ1-1; D might be TRBD1 (6 bases). The germline gives CDR1 SGHAT, CDR2 FQNNGV. This CDR3 spans 13 amino acids. Trimming removed 5 bases at V and 6 bases at J, with 13 bases between. The CDR3 loop reads CASSPQGAAEAFF. The CDR3 nucleotides are TGTGCCAGCAGCCCACAGGGTGCGGCTGAAGCTTTCTTT.

The gene calls are TRBV24-1 and TRBJ2-1, with TRBD2 matching 13 bases. V gave up 3 bases and J gave up 7 bases; unmatched junction bases: 2. The germline V gene encodes CDR1 KGHDR and CDR2 SFDVKD. The CDR3 totals 15 residues. CDR3: CATSDRLAGGNEQFF. CDR3 DNA: TGTGCCACCAGTGATAGACTAGCGGGAGGTAATGAGCAGTTCTTC.

The chain joins TRBV6-6 to TRBJ2-1; D perhaps matches TRBD2 (5 bases). CDR1 is MNHNY and CDR2 is SVGAGI in the germline V gene (reference sequence). The V end was cut by 7 bases, the J end by 5 bases, with 15 bases between. The CDR3 runs to 14 residues. CDR3 coding DNA: TGTGCCAGCACCTCAAGCGGCACACACAATGAGCAGTTCTTC. It is translated as CASTSSGTHNEQFF.

This rearrangement joins TRBV6-2 or TRBV6-3 to TRBJ2-1; 14 bases align to TRBD2. V dropped 7 bases and J dropped 3; count of bases not matched to a gene: 5. This CDR3 has 16 amino acids. From germline, CDR1 is MNHEY and CDR2 SVGEGT. CDR3 in DNA: TGTGCCAGCAACCCAGGGACTAGCGGGGGCTACAATGAGCAGTTCTTC. It is translated as CASNPGTSGGYNEQFF.

This clone has more than one count but fewer than ten. The gene calls are TRBV6-2 or TRBV6-3 and TRBJ2-7, with 8 positions matching TRBD2. After removal of 5 bases from V and 6 bases from J, the junction contained 6 bases not matched to a gene. Germline loops: CDR1 MNHEY, CDR2 SVGEGT. The CDR3 has 13 amino acids. The CDR3 DNA follows: TGTGCCAGCAGTCTTCTAGCGGGCCCCGAGCAGTACTTC. This gives the protein CASSLLAGPEQYF.

The chain is built from TRBV7-2 and TRBJ1-2, with unresolved D. There are 12 residues in the CDR3. Trimming took off 3 bases at V and 6 bases at J, with 8 bases between the two ends. Looked up from germline, CDR1 is SGHTA and CDR2 is FQGNSA. CDR3 protein: CASSFGVDGYTF. The CDR3 DNA reads TGTGCCAGCAGCTTCGGTGTGGATGGCTACACCTTC. Filled out from reference TRBV7-2 and TRBJ1-2, the complete variable domain reads GAGVSQSPSNKVTEKGKDVELRCDPISGHTALYWYRQSLGQGLEFLIYFQGNSAPDKSGLPSDRFSAERTGGSVSTLTIQRTQQEDSAVYLCASSFGVDGYTFGSGTRLTVV.

The CDR3 loop reads CASSLIAANTEAFF. As DNA, the CDR3 is TGCGCCAGCAGCTTGATTGCGGCAAACACTGAAGCTTTCTTT. The chain uses TRBV5-1 and TRBJ1-1; D gene ambiguous. CDR1 is SGHRS and CDR2 is YFSETQ in the germline V gene. The CDR3 extends over 14 amino acids. Trimming stripped 1 base from V and 2 bases from J, with 9 bases between.

This chain joins TRBV9 and TRBJ1-2, with D perhaps TRBD1 (6 bases). With 0 bases removed from V and 6 bases from J, the gap between germline ends came to 18 bases. The germline gives CDR1 SGDLS, CDR2 YYNGEE. The CDR3 runs 16 residues. The CDR3 nucleotides are TGTGCCAGCAGCGTAGCTAATATCCGACAGGATGATGGCTACACCTTC. It translates to CASSVANIRQDDGYTF.

V usage is TRBV9 and J usage is TRBJ2-5; TRBD2 matches at 7 bases. The CDR3 loop spans 15 amino acids. Germline values: CDR1 SGDLS, CDR2 YYNGEE. Unmatched junction bases numbered 13, after V lost 3 bases and J lost 8 bases. The CDR3 bases are TGTGCCAGCAGCGCAGGTACAGCGGGAACATCTACCCAGTACTTC. Its protein is CASSAGTAGTSTQYF.

This chain links TRBV19 with TRBJ1-2, with 7 bases lining up with TRBD1. CDR1 and CDR2 from the germline V gene are LNHDA and SQIVND (reference sequence). V shed 1 base and J 4 bases; nucleotides not matched to a gene: 15. This CDR3 has 18 amino acids. The CDR3: CASSIVPSTGAKGYGYTF. DNA of the CDR3: TGTGCCAGTAGTATAGTCCCCTCCACAGGGGCGAAGGGCTATGGCTACACCTTC. The whole variable domain, remainder taken from reference TRBV19 and TRBJ1-2, is DGGITQSPKYLFRKEGQNVTLSCEQNLNHDAMYWYRQDPGQGLRLIYYSQIVNDFQKGDIAEGYSVSREKKESFPLTVTSAQKNPTAFYLCASSIVPSTGAKGYGYTFGSGTRLTVV.

V usage is TRBV10-3 and J usage is TRBJ1-2, with 7 bases lining up with TRBD1. CDR3 length: 13 residues. J lost 5 bases, V lost 9 bases, and 9 bases had no gene match. CDR1 and CDR2 from the germline V gene are ENHRY and SYGVKD. CDR3 loop: CAITGASYYGYTF. DNA of the CDR3: TGTGCCATTACAGGGGCATCGTATTATGGCTACACCTTC.

The rearrangement joins TRBV6-5 to TRBJ2-2; D remains unclear. This CDR3 has 12 residues. Trimming took off 6 bases at V and 6 bases at J, with 8 bases between the two ends. Germline loops: CDR1 MNHEY, CDR2 SVGAGI. The CDR3 DNA follows: TGTGCCAGCAGACCCTCGGCCGGGGAGCTGTTTTTT. This sequence encodes CASRPSAGELFF.

The gene calls are TRBV9 and TRBJ1-1; 9 bases line up with TRBD1. There are 14 residues in the CDR3. CDR1 SGDLS and CDR2 YYNGEE come from the germline V gene. Unmatched junction bases numbered 5, after V lost 3 bases and J lost 5 bases. CDR3 DNA: TGTGCCAGCAGCGAAGGGACAGGGAGAACTGAAGCTTTCTTT. It yields the protein CASSEGTGRTEAFF.

V usage is TRBV2 and J usage is TRBJ1-4, with 8 positions matching TRBD1. V lost 4 bases and J lost 4; bases outside the gene matches: 5. Germline V gene sequence: CDR1 SNHLY, CDR2 FYNNEI. The CDR3 sequence is 15 residues long. The CDR3 sequence: CASSGGTGINEKLFF. CDR3 bases: TGTGCCAGCAGTGGTGGGACAGGAATTAATGAAAAACTGTTTTTT.

The V call is TRBV28, the J call TRBJ2-1; the match to TRBD1 covers 8 bases. V lost 6 bases to trimming and J lost 1 base; unmatched junction nucleotides: 8. The germline gives CDR1 MDHEN, CDR2 SYDVKM. The length of the CDR3 is 16 residues. The CDR3 loop reads CASRRDQGASYNEQFF. The CDR3 DNA reads TGTGCCAGCAGGAGAGATCAGGGGGCTTCCTACAATGAGCAGTTCTTC.

The chain uses TRBV11-2 and TRBJ2-7; D unresolved. Trimming took off 6 bases at V and 3 bases at J, with 6 bases between the two ends. This CDR3 comprises 11 residues. Germline CDR1 and CDR2: SGHAT and FQNNGV. CDR3 in amino acids: CASSIGYEQYF. The DNA for the CDR3 is TGTGCCAGCAGTATCGGCTACGAGCAGTACTTC.

The CDR3 spells CASSQDWGGRTDTQYF. Here the CDR3 DNA reads TGCGCCAGCAGCCAAGATTGGGGCGGGAGAACAGATACGCAGTATTTT. The J gene is TRBJ2-3, the V gene TRBV4-3, with TRBD2 matching 7 bases. The ends lost 0 bases at V and 3 bases at J; junction bases unmatched: 6. From germline, CDR1 is LGHNA and CDR2 YSLEER. This CDR3 contains 16 residues.

This chain links TRBV7-6 with TRBJ2-1; D may be TRBD2 (6 bases). Germline V lookup: CDR1 SGHVS, CDR2 FNYEAQ. CDR3 length: 18 residues. V dropped 2 bases and J dropped 3 bases, with 20 bases sitting between them. For the CDR3, the DNA is TGTGCCAGCAGCTTAAACGTGTGGGACTCCACGCACTACAATGAGCAGTTCTTC. Translation gives CASSLNVWDSTHYNEQFF.